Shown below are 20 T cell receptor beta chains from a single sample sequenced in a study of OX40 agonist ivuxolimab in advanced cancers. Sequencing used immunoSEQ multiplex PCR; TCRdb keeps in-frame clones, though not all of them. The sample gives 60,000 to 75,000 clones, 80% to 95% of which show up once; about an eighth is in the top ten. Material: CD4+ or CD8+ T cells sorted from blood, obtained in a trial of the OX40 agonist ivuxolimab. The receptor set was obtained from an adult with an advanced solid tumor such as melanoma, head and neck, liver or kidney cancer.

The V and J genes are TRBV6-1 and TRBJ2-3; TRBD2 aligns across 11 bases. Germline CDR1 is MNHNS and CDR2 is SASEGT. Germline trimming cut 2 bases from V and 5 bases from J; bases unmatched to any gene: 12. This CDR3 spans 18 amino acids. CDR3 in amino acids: CASSEYPSGRPPIDTQYF. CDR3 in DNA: TGTGCCAGCAGTGAATATCCTAGCGGGAGGCCCCCCATAGATACGCAGTATTTT.

The CDR3 coding sequence is TGTGCCAGCAACCTAGGGATGGGGAACACTGAAGCTTTCTTT. Its translation: CASNLGMGNTEAFF. This chain uses TRBV6-5 with TRBJ1-1; D remains unclear. CDR3 length: 14 residues. CDR1 is MNHEY, CDR2 SVGAGI, per germline. With 7 bases removed from V and 1 base from J, the gap between germline ends came to 13 bases.

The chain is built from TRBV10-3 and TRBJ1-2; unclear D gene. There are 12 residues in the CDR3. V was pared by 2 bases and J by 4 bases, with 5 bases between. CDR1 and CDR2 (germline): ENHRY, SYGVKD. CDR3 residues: CAISEKIYGYTF. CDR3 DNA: TGTGCCATCAGTGAGAAAATCTATGGCTACACCTTC.

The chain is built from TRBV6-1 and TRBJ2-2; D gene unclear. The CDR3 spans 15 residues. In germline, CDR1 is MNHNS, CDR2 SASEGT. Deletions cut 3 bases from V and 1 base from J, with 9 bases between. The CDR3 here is CASSDWTGNTGELFF. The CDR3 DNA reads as TGTGCCAGCAGTGACTGGACGGGGAACACCGGGGAGCTGTTTTTT.

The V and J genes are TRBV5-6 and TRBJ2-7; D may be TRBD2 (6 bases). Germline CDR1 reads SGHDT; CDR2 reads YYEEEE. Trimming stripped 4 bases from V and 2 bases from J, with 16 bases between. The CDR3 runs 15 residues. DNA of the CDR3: TGTGCCAGCAGCCGAGGATGGGGGGATCCCTACGAGCAGTACTTC. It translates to CASSRGWGDPYEQYF. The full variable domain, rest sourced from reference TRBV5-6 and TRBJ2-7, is DAGVTQSPTHLIKTRGQQVTLRCSPKSGHDTVSWYQQALGQGPQFIFQYYEEEERQRGNFPDRFSGHQFPNYSSELNVNALLLGDSALYLCASSRGWGDPYEQYFGPGTRLTVT.

CDR3 sequence: CASSLGVTGGHQETQYF. In DNA form, the CDR3 reads TGTGCCAGCAGCTTAGGCGTAACAGGGGGCCACCAAGAGACCCAGTACTTC. The gene calls are TRBV11-3 and TRBJ2-5; TRBD1 aligns across 9 bases. CDR3 length equals 17 residues. Germline-derived CDR1 and CDR2 are SGHNT and YENEEA. With 1 base clipped from V and 0 bases from J, the junction kept 6 bases outside the gene matches.

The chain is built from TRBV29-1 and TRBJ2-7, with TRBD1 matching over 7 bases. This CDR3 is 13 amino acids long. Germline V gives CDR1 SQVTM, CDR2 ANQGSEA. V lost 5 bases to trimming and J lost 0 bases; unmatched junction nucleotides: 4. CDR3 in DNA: TGCAGCGTTCCGGGACAGTCCTCCTACGAGCAGTACTTC. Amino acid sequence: CSVPGQSSYEQYF.

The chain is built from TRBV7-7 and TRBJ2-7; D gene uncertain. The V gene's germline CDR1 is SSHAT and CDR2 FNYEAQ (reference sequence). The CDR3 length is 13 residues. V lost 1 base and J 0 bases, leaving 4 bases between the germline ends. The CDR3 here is CASSLGDSYEQYF. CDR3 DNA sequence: TGTGCCAGCAGCTTAGGGGACTCCTACGAGCAGTACTTC.

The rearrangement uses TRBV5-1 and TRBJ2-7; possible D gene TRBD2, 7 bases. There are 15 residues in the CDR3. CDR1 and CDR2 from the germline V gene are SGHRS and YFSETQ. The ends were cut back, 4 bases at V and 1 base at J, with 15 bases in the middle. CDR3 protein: CASSPPAGASYEQYF. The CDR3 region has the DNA TGCGCCAGCAGCCCCCCGGCGGGGGCGTCCTACGAGCAGTACTTC.

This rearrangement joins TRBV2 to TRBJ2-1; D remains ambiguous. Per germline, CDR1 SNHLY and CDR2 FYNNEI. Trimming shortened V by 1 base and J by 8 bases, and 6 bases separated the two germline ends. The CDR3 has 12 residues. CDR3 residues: CASSEDSDEQFF. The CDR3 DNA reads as TGTGCCAGCAGTGAAGACAGCGATGAGCAGTTCTTC.

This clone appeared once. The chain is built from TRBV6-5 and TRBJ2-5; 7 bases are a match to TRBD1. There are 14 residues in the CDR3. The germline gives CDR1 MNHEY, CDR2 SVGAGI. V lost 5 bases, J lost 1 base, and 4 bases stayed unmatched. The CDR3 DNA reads TGTGCCAGCAGTCCTACAGGGGTCCAAGAGACCCAGTACTTC. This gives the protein CASSPTGVQETQYF.

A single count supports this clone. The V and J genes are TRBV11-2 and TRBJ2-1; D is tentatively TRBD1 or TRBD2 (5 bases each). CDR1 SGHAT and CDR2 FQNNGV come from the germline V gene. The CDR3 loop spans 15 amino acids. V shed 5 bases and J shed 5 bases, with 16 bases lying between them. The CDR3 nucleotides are TGTGCCAGCAGCGTACTCGGGGCTTTGGACAATGAGCAGTTCTTC. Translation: CASSVLGALDNEQFF.

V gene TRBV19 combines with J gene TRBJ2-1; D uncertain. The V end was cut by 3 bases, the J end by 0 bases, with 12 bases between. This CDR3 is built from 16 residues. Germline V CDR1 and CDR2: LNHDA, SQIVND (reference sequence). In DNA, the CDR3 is TGTGCCAGTAGTATCTCAGCGTACCCCTCCTACAATGAGCAGTTCTTC. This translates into CASSISAYPSYNEQFF.

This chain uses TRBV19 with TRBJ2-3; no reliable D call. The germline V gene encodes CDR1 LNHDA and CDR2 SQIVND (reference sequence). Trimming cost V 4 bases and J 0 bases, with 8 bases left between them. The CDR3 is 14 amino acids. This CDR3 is CASSNGPSTDTQYF. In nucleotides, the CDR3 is TGTGCCAGTAGTAACGGACCTAGCACAGATACGCAGTATTTT.

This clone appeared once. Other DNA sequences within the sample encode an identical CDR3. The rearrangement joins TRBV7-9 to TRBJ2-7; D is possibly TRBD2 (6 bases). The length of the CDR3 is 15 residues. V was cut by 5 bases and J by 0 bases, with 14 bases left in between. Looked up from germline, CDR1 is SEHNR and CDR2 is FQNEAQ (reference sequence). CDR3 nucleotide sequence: TGTGCCAGCAGCCCACGGGCGGGGCACTCCTACGAGCAGTACTTC. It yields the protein CASSPRAGHSYEQYF.

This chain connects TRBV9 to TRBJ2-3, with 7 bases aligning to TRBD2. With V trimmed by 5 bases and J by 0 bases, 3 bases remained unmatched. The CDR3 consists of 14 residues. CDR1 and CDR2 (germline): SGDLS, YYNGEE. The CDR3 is CASSGRASTDTQYF. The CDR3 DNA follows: TGTGCCAGCAGTGGGAGGGCCAGCACAGATACGCAGTATTTT.

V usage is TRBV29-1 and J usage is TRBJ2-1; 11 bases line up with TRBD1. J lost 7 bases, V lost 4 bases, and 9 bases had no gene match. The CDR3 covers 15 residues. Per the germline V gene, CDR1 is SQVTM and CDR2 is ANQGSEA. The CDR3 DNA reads TGCAGCGTTGCCGGACAGGGGGCCGTCGTAAATGAGCAGTTCTTC. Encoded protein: CSVAGQGAVVNEQFF.

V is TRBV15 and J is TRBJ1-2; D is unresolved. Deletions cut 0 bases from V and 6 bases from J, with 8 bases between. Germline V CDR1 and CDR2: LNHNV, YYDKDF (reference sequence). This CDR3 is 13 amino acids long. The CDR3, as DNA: TGTGCCACCAGCAGAGATAGGGTCGATGGCTACACCTTC. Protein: CATSRDRVDGYTF.

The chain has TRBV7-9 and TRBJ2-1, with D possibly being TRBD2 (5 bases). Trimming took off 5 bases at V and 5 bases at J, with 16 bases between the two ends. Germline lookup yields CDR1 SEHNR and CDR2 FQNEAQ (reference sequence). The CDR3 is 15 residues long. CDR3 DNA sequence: TGTGCCAGCAGCACCTACGACTACGACGACAATGAGCAGTTCTTC. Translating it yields CASSTYDYDDNEQFF. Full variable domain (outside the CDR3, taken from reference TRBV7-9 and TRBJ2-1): DTGVSQNPRHKITKRGQNVTFRCDPISEHNRLYWYRQTLGQGPEFLTYFQNEAQLEKSRLLSDRFSAERPKGSFSTLEIQRTEQGDSAMYLCASSTYDYDDNEQFFGPGTRLTVL.

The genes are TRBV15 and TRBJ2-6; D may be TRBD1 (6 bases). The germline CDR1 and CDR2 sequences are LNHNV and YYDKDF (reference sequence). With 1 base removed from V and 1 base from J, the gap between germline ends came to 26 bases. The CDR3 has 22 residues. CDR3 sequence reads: CATSRGRGHLSLRSSGANVLTF. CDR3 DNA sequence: TGTGCCACCAGCAGAGGTCGGGGACACCTAAGCTTGCGTAGTTCTGGGGCCAACGTCCTGACTTTC.